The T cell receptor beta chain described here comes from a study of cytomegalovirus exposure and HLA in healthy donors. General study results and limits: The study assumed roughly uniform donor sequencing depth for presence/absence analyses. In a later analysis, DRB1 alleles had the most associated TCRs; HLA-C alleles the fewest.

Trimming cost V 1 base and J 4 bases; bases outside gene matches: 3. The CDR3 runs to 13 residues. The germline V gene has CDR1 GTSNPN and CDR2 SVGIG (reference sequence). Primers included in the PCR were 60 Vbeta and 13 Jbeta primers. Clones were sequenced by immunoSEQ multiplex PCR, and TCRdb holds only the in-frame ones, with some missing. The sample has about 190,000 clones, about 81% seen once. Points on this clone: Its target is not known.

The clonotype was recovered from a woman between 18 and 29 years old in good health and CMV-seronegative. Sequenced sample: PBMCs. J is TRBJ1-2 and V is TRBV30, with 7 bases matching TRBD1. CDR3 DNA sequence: TGTGCCTGGAGTGGACAGGGCGGCTATGGCTACACCTTC. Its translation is CAWSGQGGYGYTF.